These T cell receptor beta chains were read from a single sample in a study of shared clonotypes between healthy human individuals. The data were produced by immunoSEQ multiplex PCR, yet TCRdb's version contains in-frame clones alone and is incomplete. In the table there are 150,000 to 200,000 clones, around 63% of which are singletons. Sequencing was done on a sample of memory CD4+ T cells sorted from blood. The receptors shown here come from a man younger than 45 in good health. Each CDR3 is given with its conserved first and last residue. D genes are given only for firm matches. Size is stated for part of the rows, as once, few or many counts, or as a class when the clone is expanded.

V,D,J,size,CDR3,DNA
TRBV18,NA,TRBJ2-6,NA,CASSYQGSGANVLTF,TGTGCCAGCTCATACCAGGGGTCCGGGGCCAACGTCCTGACTTTC
TRBV29-1,NA,TRBJ2-1,few,CSVEGWPYNEQFF,TGCAGCGTTGAGGGCTGGCCCTACAATGAGCAGTTCTTC
TRBV5-6,NA,TRBJ2-7,NA,CASSSGSGRSYEQYF,TGTGCCAGCAGCTCCGGTAGCGGAAGATCTTACGAGCAGTACTTC
TRBV5-1,NA,TRBJ2-3,NA,CASSVDATDTQYF,TGCGCCAGCAGCGTCGACGCCACAGATACGCAGTATTTT
TRBV6-5,TRBD1,TRBJ2-1,NA,CASSYAPGQGDEQFF,TGTGCCAGCAGTTACGCCCCGGGACAGGGGGATGAGCAGTTCTTC
TRBV11-3,NA,TRBJ1-1,NA,CASSSSPLKIPSNTEAFF,TGTGCCAGCAGCTCCTCCCCACTAAAAATACCGAGCAACACTGAAGCTTTCTTT
TRBV5-4,NA,TRBJ2-5,few,CASSLVHTQETQYF,TGTGCCAGCAGCTTGGTACACACCCAAGAGACCCAGTACTTC
TRBV6-1,NA,TRBJ2-7,NA,CASSIRTIVSEQYF,TGTGCCAGCAGCATACGGACTATTGTCTCCGAGCAGTACTTC
TRBV2,TRBD2,TRBJ2-7,NA,CASRELAVETYEQYF,TGTGCCAGCAGGGAACTAGCGGTAGAAACCTACGAGCAGTACTTC
TRBV5-1,TRBD2,TRBJ2-7,many,CASSSLSGTSYEQYF,TGCGCCAGCAGCTCACTTAGCGGGACATCCTACGAGCAGTACTTC
TRBV7-9,NA,TRBJ1-2,NA,CASSLASIGDHGYTF,TGTGCCAGCAGCCTAGCCTCGATTGGAGACCATGGCTACACCTTC
TRBV5-4,NA,TRBJ2-5,NA,CASSPTGERGETQYF,TGTGCCAGCAGCCCGACTGGAGAAAGGGGTGAGACCCAGTACTTC
TRBV11-3,NA,TRBJ2-1,once,CASSPILASNEQFF,TGTGCCAGCAGCCCAATTCTAGCGTCCAATGAGCAGTTCTTC
TRBV10-2,TRBD1,TRBJ1-1,once,CASTTDRAATEAFF,TGCGCCAGCACAACGGACAGGGCTGCCACTGAAGCTTTCTTT
TRBV2,TRBD2,TRBJ2-1,few,CASSDRTSAYEQFF,TGTGCCAGCAGTGACCGGACTAGCGCTTATGAGCAGTTCTTC
TRBV5-1,TRBD1,TRBJ1-1,NA,CASSFDRATEAFF,TGCGCCAGCAGCTTCGACAGGGCCACTGAAGCTTTCTTT
TRBV20-1,NA,TRBJ2-1,NA,CSAGSLGGQFF,TGCAGTGCTGGAAGCCTTGGGGGGCAGTTCTTC
TRBV7-9,NA,TRBJ2-4,NA,CASNKEGSRDIQYF,TGTGCCAGCAACAAAGAGGGTTCACGGGACATTCAGTACTTC
TRBV18,NA,TRBJ1-5,NA,CASSRTDSRGTPQHF,TGTGCCAGCTCACGAACCGACAGTAGAGGGACGCCCCAGCATTTT
TRBV2,TRBD1,TRBJ2-7,once,CASTAGQGSYEQYF,TGTGCCAGCACCGCCGGACAGGGTTCCTACGAGCAGTACTTC